This record covers a single T cell receptor (beta chain). Its target is unknown. This sample stems from a study of shared clonotypes between healthy human individuals. Assay used: immunoSEQ multiplex PCR; TCRdb lists only in-frame clones, some missing. The sample records under 2.5 million clones, 85% to 95% being singletons. The CDR3 is made up of 16 amino acids. V lost 2 bases, J lost 2 bases, and 13 bases lay in between. Germline V lookup: CDR1 SGHAT, CDR2 FQNNGV. The study's findings and limits: Non-shared clonotypes showed lower generation probabilities than clonotypes common to all four donors. Rarefaction analysis demonstrated incomplete sorted-subset sequencing notwithstanding large depth.

The TCR was taken from a man aged 18 to 35 in good health. Some clones in this sample may be carry-over from other donors' samples. Material: naive CD4+ T cells from PBMCs. The subset: CD45RA+ positively selected. The genes are TRBV11-2 and TRBJ2-1, with D possibly being TRBD1 or TRBD2 (6 bases each). The CDR3 is CASSLFGGGTYNEQFF. The CDR3 nucleotides read TGTGCCAGCAGCTTATTCGGGGGCGGCACCTACAATGAGCAGTTCTTC.